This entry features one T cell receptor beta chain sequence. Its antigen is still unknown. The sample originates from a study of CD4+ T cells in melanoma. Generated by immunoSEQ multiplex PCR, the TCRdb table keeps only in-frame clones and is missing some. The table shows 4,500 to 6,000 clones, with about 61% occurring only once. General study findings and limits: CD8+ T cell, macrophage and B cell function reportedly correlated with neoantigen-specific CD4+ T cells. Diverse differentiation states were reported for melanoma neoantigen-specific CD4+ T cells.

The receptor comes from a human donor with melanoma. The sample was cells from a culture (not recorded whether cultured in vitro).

Written as DNA, the CDR3 is TGTGCCATAAACCGTGAGGGGGAAAGCACAGATACGCAGTATTTT. It specifies CAINREGESTDTQYF. This rearrangement joins TRBV10-3 to TRBJ2-3, with D tentatively TRBD1 (6 bases). Trimming left V 9 bases short and J 0 bases short, with 16 bases between. Germline V lookup: CDR1 ENHRY, CDR2 SYGVKD. The CDR3 covers 15 residues.